This T cell receptor (beta chain) was identified during a study of T cell changes during pregnancy in multiple sclerosis (dated 2019 in TCRdb). Some background on the complete study: The study examined how the T cell repertoire changed over the course of pregnancy in women with multiple sclerosis.

CDR1 and CDR2, looked up from the germline V gene, are SGHTA and FQGNSA. V lost 5 bases and J lost 7 bases, and the count of bases not matched to a germline gene is 11. From cysteine to phenylalanine, the CDR3 is 16 amino acids long. Of all the DNA, just the CDR3 is kept, 48 bases in frame from base 1. The library relied on the immunoSEQ multiplex PCR assay. TCRdb limited this immuneACCESS table to in-frame rearrangements with V and J called. A share of clones is missing; checked studies link under half to unresolved V genes, and the rest is unexplained. The sample contains approximately 90,000 clones, 91% of them found a single time. Around 1.7% of the sample belongs to the ten largest clones. A single count supports this clone. Its specific antigen is unknown. No per-base quality is available; no much larger clone lies one base away.

This clonotype was sampled from a female donor in good health, enrolled as a control in a pregnancy study. Sequencing used peripheral blood, obtained after pregnancy. The sequence joins TRBV7-2 to TRBJ1-5; 10 bases in between match TRBD1. DNA sequence: TGTGCCAGCAGCCGTGCTCCGGGACAGGGGCGACAGCCCCAGCATTTT. It specifies CASSRAPGQGRQPQHF.